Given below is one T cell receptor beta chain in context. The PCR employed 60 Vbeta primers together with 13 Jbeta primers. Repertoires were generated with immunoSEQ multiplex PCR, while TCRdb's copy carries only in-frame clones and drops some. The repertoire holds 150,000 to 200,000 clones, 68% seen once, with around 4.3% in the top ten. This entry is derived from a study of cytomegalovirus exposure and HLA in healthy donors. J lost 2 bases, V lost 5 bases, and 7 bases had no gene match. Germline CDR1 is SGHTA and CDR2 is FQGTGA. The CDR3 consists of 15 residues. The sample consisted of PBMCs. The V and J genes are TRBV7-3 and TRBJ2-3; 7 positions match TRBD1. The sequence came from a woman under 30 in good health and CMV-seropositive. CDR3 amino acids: CASSGLGQNTDTQYF. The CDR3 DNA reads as TGTGCCAGCAGCGGATTGGGACAGAACACAGATACGCAGTATTTT.